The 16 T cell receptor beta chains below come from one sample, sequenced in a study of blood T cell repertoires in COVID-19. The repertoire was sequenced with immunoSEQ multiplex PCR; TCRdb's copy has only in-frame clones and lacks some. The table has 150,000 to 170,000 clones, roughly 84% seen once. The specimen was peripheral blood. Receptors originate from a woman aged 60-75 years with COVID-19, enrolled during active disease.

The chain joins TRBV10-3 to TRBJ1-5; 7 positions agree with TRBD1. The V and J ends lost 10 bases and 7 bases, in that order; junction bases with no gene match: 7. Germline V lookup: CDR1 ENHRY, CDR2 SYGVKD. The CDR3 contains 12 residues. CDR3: CATQGGGQPQHF. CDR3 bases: TGTGCCACCCAAGGGGGCGGCCAGCCCCAGCATTTT.

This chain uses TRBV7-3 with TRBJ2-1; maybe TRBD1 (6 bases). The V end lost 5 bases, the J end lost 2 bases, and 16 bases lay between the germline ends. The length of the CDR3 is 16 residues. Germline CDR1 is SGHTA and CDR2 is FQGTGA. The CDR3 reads CASSLLGGRAYNEQFF. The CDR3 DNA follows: TGTGCCAGCAGCCTCCTAGGGGGAAGGGCCTACAATGAGCAGTTCTTC.

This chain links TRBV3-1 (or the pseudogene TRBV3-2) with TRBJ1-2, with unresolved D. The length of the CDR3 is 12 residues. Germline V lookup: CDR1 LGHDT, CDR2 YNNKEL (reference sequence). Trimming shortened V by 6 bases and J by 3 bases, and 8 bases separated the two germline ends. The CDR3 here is CASSRQYYGYTF. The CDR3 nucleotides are TGTGCCAGCAGTCGCCAGTACTATGGCTACACCTTC.

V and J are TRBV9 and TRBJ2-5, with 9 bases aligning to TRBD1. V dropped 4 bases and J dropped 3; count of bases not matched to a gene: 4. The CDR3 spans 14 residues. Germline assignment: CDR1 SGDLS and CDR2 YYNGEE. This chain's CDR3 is CASSLGQGKETQYF. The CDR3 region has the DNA TGTGCCAGCAGCCTTGGACAGGGGAAAGAGACCCAGTACTTC.

CDR3 nucleotides: TGTGCCAGCTCACCAGGGACATACGCTCGGCAGTTCTTC. Its translation: CASSPGTYARQFF. The chain combines TRBV18 with TRBJ2-1; D may be TRBD1 (6 bases). The ends were cut back, 2 bases at V and 12 bases at J, with 14 bases in the middle. Germline assignment: CDR1 KGHSH and CDR2 LQKENI. This CDR3 is built from 13 residues.

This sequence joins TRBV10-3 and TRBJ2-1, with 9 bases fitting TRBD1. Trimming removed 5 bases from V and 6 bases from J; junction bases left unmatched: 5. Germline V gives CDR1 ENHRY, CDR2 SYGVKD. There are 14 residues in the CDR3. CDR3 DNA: TGTGCCATCAGTCCCGGGACAGGGTTCAATGAGCAGTTCTTC. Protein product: CAISPGTGFNEQFF.

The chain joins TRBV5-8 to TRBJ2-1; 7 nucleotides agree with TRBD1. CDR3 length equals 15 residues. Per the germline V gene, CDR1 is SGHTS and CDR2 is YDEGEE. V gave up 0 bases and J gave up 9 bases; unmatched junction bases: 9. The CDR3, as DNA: TGTGCCAGCAGCTTGGTAACAGGGGTATTCGGTGAGCAGTTCTTC. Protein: CASSLVTGVFGEQFF.

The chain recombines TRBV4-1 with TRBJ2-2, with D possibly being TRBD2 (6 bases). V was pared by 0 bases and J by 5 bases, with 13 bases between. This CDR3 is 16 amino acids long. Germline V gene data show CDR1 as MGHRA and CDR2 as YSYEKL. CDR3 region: CASSQDPGVKTGELFF. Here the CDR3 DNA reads TGCGCCAGCAGCCAAGATCCGGGGGTGAAGACCGGGGAGCTGTTTTTT.

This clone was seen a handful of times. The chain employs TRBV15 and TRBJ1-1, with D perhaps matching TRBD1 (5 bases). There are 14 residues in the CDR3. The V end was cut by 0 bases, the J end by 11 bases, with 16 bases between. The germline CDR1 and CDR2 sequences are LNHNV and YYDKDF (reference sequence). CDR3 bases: TGTGCCACCAGCAGAGACTGGACACTTGATAGGGCTTTCTTT. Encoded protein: CATSRDWTLDRAFF.

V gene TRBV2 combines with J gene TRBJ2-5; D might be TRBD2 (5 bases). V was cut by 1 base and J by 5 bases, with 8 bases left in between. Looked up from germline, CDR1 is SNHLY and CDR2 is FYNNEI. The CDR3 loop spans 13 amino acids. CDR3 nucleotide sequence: TGTGCCAGCAGTGAAGGAGGGTTGGAGACCCAGTACTTC. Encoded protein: CASSEGGLETQYF.

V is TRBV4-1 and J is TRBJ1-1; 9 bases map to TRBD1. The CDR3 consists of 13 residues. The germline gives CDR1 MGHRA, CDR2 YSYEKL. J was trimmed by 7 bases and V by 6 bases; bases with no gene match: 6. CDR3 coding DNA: TGCGCCAGCAGGCTACAGGGGGCTCATGAAGCTTTCTTT. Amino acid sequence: CASRLQGAHEAFF.

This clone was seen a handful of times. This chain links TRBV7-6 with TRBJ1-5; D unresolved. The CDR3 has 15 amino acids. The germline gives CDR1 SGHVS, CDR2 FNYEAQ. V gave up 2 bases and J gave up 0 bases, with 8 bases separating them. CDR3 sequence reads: CASSLTPVSNQPQHF. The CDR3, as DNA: TGTGCCAGCAGCTTAACCCCAGTTAGCAATCAGCCCCAGCATTTT.

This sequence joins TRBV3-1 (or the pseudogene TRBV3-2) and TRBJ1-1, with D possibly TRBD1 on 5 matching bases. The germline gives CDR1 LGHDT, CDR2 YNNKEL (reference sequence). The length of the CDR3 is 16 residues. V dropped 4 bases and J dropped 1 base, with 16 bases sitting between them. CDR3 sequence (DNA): TGTGCCAGCAGCCTAGGACATTCACGTACGAACACTGAAGCTTTCTTT. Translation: CASSLGHSRTNTEAFF.

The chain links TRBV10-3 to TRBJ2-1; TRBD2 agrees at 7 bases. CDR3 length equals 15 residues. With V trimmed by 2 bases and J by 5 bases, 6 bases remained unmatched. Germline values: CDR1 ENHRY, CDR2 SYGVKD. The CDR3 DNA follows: TGTGCCATCAGTGAGCTCTCGGCGGGGGACAATGAGCAGTTCTTC. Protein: CAISELSAGDNEQFF.

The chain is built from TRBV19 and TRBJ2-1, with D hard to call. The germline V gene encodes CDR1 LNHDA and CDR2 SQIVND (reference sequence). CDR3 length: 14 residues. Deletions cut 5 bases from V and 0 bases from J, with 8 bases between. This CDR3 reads CASSPSGSYNEQFF. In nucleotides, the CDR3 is TGTGCCAGTAGTCCCTCGGGCTCCTACAATGAGCAGTTCTTC. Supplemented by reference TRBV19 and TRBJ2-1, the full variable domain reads DGGITQSPKYLFRKEGQNVTLSCEQNLNHDAMYWYRQDPGQGLRLIYYSQIVNDFQKGDIAEGYSVSREKKESFPLTVTSAQKNPTAFYLCASSPSGSYNEQFFGPGTRLTVL.

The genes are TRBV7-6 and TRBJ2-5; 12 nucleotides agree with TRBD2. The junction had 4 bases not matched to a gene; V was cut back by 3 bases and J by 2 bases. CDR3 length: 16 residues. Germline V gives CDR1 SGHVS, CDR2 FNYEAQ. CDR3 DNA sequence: TGTGCCAGCAGCTTGTCCCTAGCGGGGGGGCAAGAGACCCAGTACTTC. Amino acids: CASSLSLAGGQETQYF.